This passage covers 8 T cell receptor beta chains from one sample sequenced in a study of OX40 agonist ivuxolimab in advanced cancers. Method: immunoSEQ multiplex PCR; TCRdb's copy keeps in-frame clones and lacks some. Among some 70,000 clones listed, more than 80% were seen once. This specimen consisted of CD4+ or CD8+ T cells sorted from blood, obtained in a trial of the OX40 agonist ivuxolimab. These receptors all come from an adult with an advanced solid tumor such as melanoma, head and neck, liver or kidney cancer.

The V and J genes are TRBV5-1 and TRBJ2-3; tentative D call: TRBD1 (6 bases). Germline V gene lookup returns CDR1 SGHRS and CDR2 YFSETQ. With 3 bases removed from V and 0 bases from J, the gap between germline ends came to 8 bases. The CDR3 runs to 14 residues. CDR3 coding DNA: TGCGCCAGCAGCTCAGGGGAGAGCACAGATACGCAGTATTTT. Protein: CASSSGESTDTQYF.

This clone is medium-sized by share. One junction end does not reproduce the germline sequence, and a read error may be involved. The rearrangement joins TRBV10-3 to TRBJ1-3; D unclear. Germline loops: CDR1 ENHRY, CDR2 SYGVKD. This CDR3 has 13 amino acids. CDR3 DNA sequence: TGTGCCATCAGGGAGTCCTCTGGAAACACCATATATTTT. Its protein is CAIRESSGNTIYF.

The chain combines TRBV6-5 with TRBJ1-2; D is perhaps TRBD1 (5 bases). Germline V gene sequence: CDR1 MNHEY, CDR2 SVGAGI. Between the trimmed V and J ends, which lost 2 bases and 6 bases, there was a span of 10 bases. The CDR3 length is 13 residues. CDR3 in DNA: TGTGCCAGCAGTTACGGAGGCAGGGATGGCTACACCTTC. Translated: CASSYGGRDGYTF.

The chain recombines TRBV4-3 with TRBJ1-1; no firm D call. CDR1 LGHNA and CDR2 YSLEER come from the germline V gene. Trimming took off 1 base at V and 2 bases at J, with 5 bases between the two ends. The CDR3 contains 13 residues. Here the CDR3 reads CASSQGPNTEAFF. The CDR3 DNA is TGCGCCAGCAGCCAAGGGCCAAACACTGAAGCTTTCTTT.

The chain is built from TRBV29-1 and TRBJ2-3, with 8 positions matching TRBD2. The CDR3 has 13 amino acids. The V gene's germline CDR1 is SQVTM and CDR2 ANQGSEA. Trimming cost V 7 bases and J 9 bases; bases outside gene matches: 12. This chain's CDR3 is CSAGGTRRDTQYF. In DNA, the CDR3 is TGCAGCGCCGGGGGGACTAGGCGTGACACGCAGTATTTT.

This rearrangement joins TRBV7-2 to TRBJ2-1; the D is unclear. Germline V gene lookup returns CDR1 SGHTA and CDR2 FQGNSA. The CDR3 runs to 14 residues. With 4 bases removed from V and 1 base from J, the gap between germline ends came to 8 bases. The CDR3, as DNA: TGTGCCAGCAGCTGGGAAGGGTCCTACAATGAGCAGTTCTTC. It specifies CASSWEGSYNEQFF. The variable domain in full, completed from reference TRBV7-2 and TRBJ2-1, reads GAGVSQSPSNKVTEKGKDVELRCDPISGHTALYWYRQSLGQGLEFLIYFQGNSAPDKSGLPSDRFSAERTGGSVSTLTIQRTQQEDSAVYLCASSWEGSYNEQFFGPGTRLTVL.

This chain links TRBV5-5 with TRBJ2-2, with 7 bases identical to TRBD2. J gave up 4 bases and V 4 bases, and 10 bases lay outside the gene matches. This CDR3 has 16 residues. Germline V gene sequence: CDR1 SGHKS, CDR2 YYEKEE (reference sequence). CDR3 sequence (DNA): TGTGCCAGCAGCCTGGGCGGGGGTGCGGTCACCGGGGAGCTGTTTTTT. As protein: CASSLGGGAVTGELFF.

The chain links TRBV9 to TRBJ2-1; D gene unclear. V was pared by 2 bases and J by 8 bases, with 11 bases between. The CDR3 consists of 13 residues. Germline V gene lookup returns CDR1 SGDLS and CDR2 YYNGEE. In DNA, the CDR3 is TGTGCCAGCAGCGTGAATGTGTTTTATGAGCAGTTCTTC. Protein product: CASSVNVFYEQFF.